One and the same sample provided the 32 T cell receptor beta chains below, sequenced in a study of T cell responses to AZD1222 COVID-19 vaccine. Measured with immunoSEQ multiplex PCR; TCRdb has only the in-frame clones, and not every one. The table has 150,000 or so clones, 90% to 95% seen once. The source material was peripheral blood, sampled on day 0 of AZD1222 vaccination. These receptors were taken from an adult in good health.

V is TRBV12-3 or TRBV12-4 and J is TRBJ2-7; unclear D gene. V was clipped by 2 bases and J by 3 bases, with 8 bases between them. The CDR3 is 13 amino acids. The chain's CDR3 is CASSLFAVYEQYF. CDR3 in DNA: TGTGCCAGCAGTTTATTCGCCGTCTACGAGCAGTACTTC.

The chain recombines TRBV5-1 with TRBJ1-1, with a weak D call TRBD1 (5 bases). The CDR3 contains 14 residues. The V end lost 3 bases, the J end lost 8 bases, and 17 bases lay between the germline ends. Germline V gene sequence: CDR1 SGHRS, CDR2 YFSETQ. This CDR3 reads CASSWGTATAEAFF. CDR3 bases: TGCGCCAGCAGCTGGGGGACGGCGACGGCGGAAGCTTTCTTT.

This rearrangement joins TRBV2 to TRBJ1-2; D remains ambiguous. The CDR3 length is 13 residues. Germline V lookup: CDR1 SNHLY, CDR2 FYNNEI. V lost 1 base and J 4 bases, leaving 7 bases between the germline ends. DNA of the CDR3: TGTGCCAGCAGTGAAGGACTTAGCTATGGCTACACCTTC. Translated: CASSEGLSYGYTF.

This clone appeared once. This chain joins TRBV7-8 and TRBJ1-6; no definite D call. CDR3 size: 15 residues. V lost 7 bases and J 8 bases, leaving 18 bases between the germline ends. Germline loops: CDR1 SGHVS, CDR2 FQNEAQ. This chain's CDR3 is CASTPRGRSYSPLHF. Written as DNA, the CDR3 is TGTGCCAGCACCCCCAGAGGCCGGAGTTATTCACCCCTCCACTTT.

This clone was recorded only once. The rearrangement uses TRBV6-5 and TRBJ2-7; D tentatively fits TRBD1 or TRBD2 (5 bases each). The V end was cut by 1 base, the J end by 5 bases, with 18 bases between. The germline gives CDR1 MNHEY, CDR2 SVGAGI. This CDR3 region has 16 residues. DNA of the CDR3: TGTGCCAGCAGTTACTTGTCCAGGGCGCGGGTCGACGAGCAGTACTTC. It encodes CASSYLSRARVDEQYF.

The V and J genes are TRBV5-1 and TRBJ2-2; 11 nucleotides line up with TRBD2. The germline V gene has CDR1 SGHRS and CDR2 YFSETQ. The CDR3 runs to 18 residues. After removal of 4 bases from V and 6 bases from J, the junction contained 14 bases not matched to a gene. CDR3 sequence reads: CASSPLPLTSGSAGELFF. The CDR3 nucleotides read TGCGCCAGCAGCCCTCTACCCCTAACTAGCGGGAGTGCCGGGGAGCTGTTTTTT.

Of note for this clone: Other DNA sequences in the same sample also yield this CDR3. The CDR3 reads CASSPRQGTYEQYF. In nucleotides, the CDR3 is TGTGCCAGCTCACCCAGACAGGGAACCTACGAGCAGTACTTC. The chain is built from TRBV18 and TRBJ2-7; 7 positions agree with TRBD1. V was pared by 3 bases and J by 2 bases, with 4 bases of the junction left unmatched. CDR3 size: 14 residues. From germline, CDR1 is KGHSH and CDR2 LQKENI.

The CDR3 coding sequence is TGTGCCAGCAGCTTATCACGGCTGAACACTGAAGCTTTCTTT. Protein: CASSLSRLNTEAFF. The V gene is TRBV7-8, the J gene TRBJ1-1, with unresolved D. Germline CDR1 is SGHVS and CDR2 is FQNEAQ. This CDR3 contains 14 residues. Trimming removed 2 bases from V and 0 bases from J, with 7 bases in between.

The chain combines TRBV7-2 with TRBJ2-5; TRBD2 might be the D (5 bases). The CDR3 runs 13 residues. CDR1 and CDR2 from the germline V gene are SGHTA and FQGNSA. Trimming cost V 3 bases and J 5 bases, with 10 bases left between them. For the CDR3, the DNA is TGTGCCAGCAGCTTCTCTAGCCGGGAGACCCAGTACTTC. Its translation: CASSFSSRETQYF. The whole variable domain, filled in from reference TRBV7-2 and TRBJ2-5, reads GAGVSQSPSNKVTEKGKDVELRCDPISGHTALYWYRQSLGQGLEFLIYFQGNSAPDKSGLPSDRFSAERTGGSVSTLTIQRTQQEDSAVYLCASSFSSRETQYFGPGTRLLVL.

This chain links TRBV18 with TRBJ1-6, with 9 nucleotides matching TRBD1. Germline V gene data show CDR1 as KGHSH and CDR2 as LQKENI. The J segment lost 9 bases and the V segment lost 6 bases, leaving 6 bases of the junction unmatched. The CDR3 consists of 14 residues. The chain's CDR3 is CASSPGQGSSPLHF. CDR3 DNA: TGTGCCAGCTCTCCGGGACAGGGAAGTTCACCCCTCCACTTT.

This chain connects TRBV6-1 to TRBJ2-1, with D hard to call. V was shortened by 2 bases and J by 3 bases, with 11 bases between the two germline ends. The germline V gene encodes CDR1 MNHNS and CDR2 SASEGT. The CDR3 is 15 amino acids. Here the CDR3 reads CASSEWWGGYNEQFF. CDR3 DNA: TGTGCCAGCAGTGAATGGTGGGGTGGCTACAATGAGCAGTTCTTC.

This chain connects TRBV28 to TRBJ2-1, with D possibly matching TRBD1 (6 bases). Germline loops: CDR1 MDHEN, CDR2 SYDVKM. Trimming removed 8 bases at V and 2 bases at J, with 10 bases between. This CDR3 contains 13 residues. The CDR3 loop reads CASSGTTYNEQFF. DNA for the CDR3: TGTGCCAGCTCCGGGACAACCTACAATGAGCAGTTCTTC.

The chain joins TRBV30 to TRBJ1-5; D is undetermined. Trimming stripped 1 base from V and 1 base from J, with 11 bases between. The germline CDR1 and CDR2 sequences are GTSNPN and SVGIG (reference sequence). The CDR3 covers 15 residues. The CDR3 nucleotides are TGTGCCTGGAGTGGGGGTACCGGGAGCAATCAGCCCCAGCATTTT. As protein: CAWSGGTGSNQPQHF. Full variable domain (remainder filled in from reference TRBV30 and TRBJ1-5): SQTIHQWPATLVQPVGSPLSLECTVEGTSNPNLYWYRQAAGRGLQLLFYSVGIGQISSEVPQNLSASRPQDRQFILSSKKLLLSDSGFYLCAWSGGTGSNQPQHFGDGTRLSIL.

This clone appeared once. The V call is TRBV30, the J call TRBJ2-1; possible D gene TRBD2, 6 bases. Trimming shortened V by 0 bases and J by 9 bases, and 12 bases separated the two germline ends. CDR1 is GTSNPN, CDR2 SVGIG, per germline (reference sequence). This CDR3 spans 13 amino acids. The CDR3 loop reads CAWSVRTNPEQFF. The CDR3 nucleotides read TGTGCCTGGAGTGTACGGACTAACCCTGAGCAGTTCTTC.

In this sample, this clone turned up once. This sequence joins TRBV28 and TRBJ1-3, with D unclear. In germline, CDR1 is MDHEN, CDR2 SYDVKM. The CDR3 has 16 residues. Deletions cut 5 bases from V and 0 bases from J, with 14 bases between. The chain's CDR3 is CASSPLGSSSGNTIYF. CDR3 nucleotide sequence: TGTGCCAGCAGTCCCCTGGGGTCCAGCTCTGGAAACACCATATATTTT. Full variable domain (outside the CDR3, taken from reference TRBV28 and TRBJ1-3): DVKVTQSSRYLVKRTGEKVFLECVQDMDHENMFWYRQDPGLGLRLIYFSYDVKMKEKGDIPEGYSVSREKKERFSLILESASTNQTSMYLCASSPLGSSSGNTIYFGEGSWLTVV.

This sequence joins TRBV10-1 and TRBJ1-3, with D unclear. The V gene's germline CDR1 is WNHNN and CDR2 SYGVQD (reference sequence). This CDR3 spans 15 amino acids. The V end was cut by 5 bases, the J end by 0 bases, with 11 bases between. The CDR3 loop reads CASSPNAGSGNTIYF. In DNA form, the CDR3 reads TGCGCCAGCAGTCCGAATGCCGGCTCTGGAAACACCATATATTTT.

The J gene is TRBJ1-2, the V gene TRBV20-1; the D gene is possibly TRBD1 (5 bases). V dropped 3 bases and J dropped 4 bases, with 9 bases sitting between them. Per the germline V gene, CDR1 is DFQATT and CDR2 is SNEGSKA (reference sequence). This CDR3 is 12 amino acids long. This CDR3 is CSASDRFYGYTF. DNA for the CDR3: TGCAGTGCTAGTGACAGATTCTATGGCTACACCTTC.

The V and J genes are TRBV3-1 (or the pseudogene TRBV3-2) and TRBJ1-2; D not resolved. This CDR3 is 13 amino acids long. Germline-derived CDR1 and CDR2 are LGHDT and YNNKEL (reference sequence). V was trimmed by 1 base and J by 3 bases, leaving 6 bases between them. CDR3: CASSQGWDYGYTF. DNA for the CDR3: TGTGCCAGCAGCCAAGGGTGGGACTATGGCTACACCTTC.

This chain joins TRBV4-3 and TRBJ2-7; D is ambiguous. The CDR3 runs 15 residues. The V end lost 1 base, the J end lost 0 bases, and 10 bases lay between the germline ends. Germline loops: CDR1 LGHNA, CDR2 YSLEER. The CDR3 region has the DNA TGCGCCAGCAGCCAAGTTTCAGGCTTCTCCTACGAGCAGTACTTC. Translated, it gives CASSQVSGFSYEQYF.

The CDR3 DNA reads TGTGCCAGTACCAGGAGGGAGTTCACTGAAGCTTTCTTT. Translation gives CASTRREFTEAFF. This chain joins TRBV19 and TRBJ1-1; D unresolved. V lost 7 bases, J lost 4 bases, and 13 bases lay in between. The CDR3 covers 13 residues. Looked up from germline, CDR1 is LNHDA and CDR2 is SQIVND (reference sequence).

The V and J genes are TRBV5-1 and TRBJ2-1; possible D gene TRBD1, 8 bases. Trimming cost V 4 bases and J 4 bases, with 15 bases left between them. Germline assignment: CDR1 SGHRS and CDR2 YFSETQ. The length of the CDR3 is 15 residues. CDR3 DNA sequence: TGCGCCAGCAGCCCACAGGGGGGGCCTTACAATGAGCAGTTCTTC. It encodes CASSPQGGPYNEQFF.

Notes on this clone: This sample includes further DNA sequences coding for the same CDR3. This rearrangement joins TRBV28 to TRBJ2-5; TRBD2 is a possible D gene (5 bases). The V gene's germline CDR1 is MDHEN and CDR2 SYDVKM. This CDR3 contains 14 residues. V was trimmed by 2 bases and J by 3 bases, leaving 10 bases between them. The CDR3 loop is CASSLSRGKETQYF. Here the CDR3 DNA reads TGTGCCAGCAGTTTAAGTCGGGGAAAAGAGACCCAGTACTTC.

The chain uses TRBV7-9 and TRBJ2-5, with D possibly TRBD2 on 5 matching bases. Germline V gene sequence: CDR1 SEHNR, CDR2 FQNEAQ (reference sequence). Trimming took off 1 base at V and 5 bases at J, with 14 bases between the two ends. The CDR3 covers 15 residues. DNA of the CDR3: TGTGCCAGCAGCTTAGGGGCCGGGATCCCGGAGACCCAGTACTTC. Translated: CASSLGAGIPETQYF.

Here the CDR3 reads CAWSGRGAQYF. Written as DNA, the CDR3 is TGTGCCTGGAGTGGCCGCGGGGCCCAGTACTTC. The V gene is TRBV30, the J gene TRBJ2-5; tentatively, D is TRBD2 (6 bases). This CDR3 is 11 amino acids long. Trimming left V 1 base short and J 9 bases short, with 9 bases between. Germline CDR1 and CDR2: GTSNPN and SVGIG (reference sequence).

The sample holds one count of this clone. The gene calls are TRBV28 and TRBJ1-5; the D is unclear. This CDR3 comprises 14 residues. Trimming cost V 5 bases and J 0 bases, with 8 bases left between them. Germline V CDR1 and CDR2: MDHEN, SYDVKM. The CDR3 DNA reads as TGTGCCAGCAGTCCACTTCATAGCAATCAGCCCCAGCATTTT. Translating it yields CASSPLHSNQPQHF.

The chain uses TRBV6-2 or TRBV6-3 and TRBJ2-3; D is ambiguous. Per germline, CDR1 MNHEY and CDR2 SVGEGT. With 0 bases removed from V and 2 bases from J, the gap between germline ends came to 12 bases. The CDR3 is made up of 16 amino acids. CDR3 loop: CASSYSSLRFTDTQYF. In nucleotides, the CDR3 is TGTGCCAGCAGTTACTCCTCCCTGAGGTTCACAGATACGCAGTATTTT.

The V call is TRBV4-1, the J call TRBJ2-7; D is ambiguous. Germline loops: CDR1 MGHRA, CDR2 YSYEKL. The CDR3 is 12 amino acids. Trimming took off 0 bases at V and 5 bases at J, with 5 bases between the two ends. The DNA of the CDR3 is TGCGCCAGCAGCCAAGACTTTCACGAGCAGTACTTC. Amino acids: CASSQDFHEQYF.

The chain has TRBV13 and TRBJ1-1; D gene unclear. This CDR3 has 14 residues. Germline V gene lookup returns CDR1 PRHDT and CDR2 FYEKMQ (reference sequence). The germline V and J ends were trimmed by 5 bases and 5 bases, with 15 bases remaining between them. CDR3 protein: CASSRYLTPTEAFF. Written as DNA, the CDR3 is TGTGCCAGCAGCCGTTACCTGACCCCGACTGAAGCTTTCTTT.

A note on this clone: Other nucleotide sequences in the sample specify the same CDR3. The V and J genes are TRBV9 and TRBJ1-1, with a tentative D call TRBD1 (5 bases). The CDR3 runs to 14 residues. V lost 3 bases to trimming and J lost 1 base, with 10 bases between them. Germline loops: CDR1 SGDLS, CDR2 YYNGEE. The CDR3 here is CASSATGANTEAFF. CDR3 nucleotides: TGTGCCAGCAGCGCTACAGGTGCGAACACTGAAGCTTTCTTT.

V is TRBV5-1 and J is TRBJ2-5; the match to TRBD2 covers 7 bases. V shed 4 bases, J shed 4 bases, and the junction held 7 bases outside the gene matches. CDR1 SGHRS and CDR2 YFSETQ come from the germline V gene. The CDR3 loop spans 14 amino acids. This chain's CDR3 is CASSGRLAGETQYF. Written as DNA, the CDR3 is TGCGCCAGCAGCGGCCGACTAGCAGGAGAGACCCAGTACTTC.

This clone was seen a single time. This chain joins TRBV19 and TRBJ2-1; TRBD2 aligns across 9 bases. CDR1 and CDR2 from the germline V gene are LNHDA and SQIVND (reference sequence). This CDR3 spans 14 amino acids. V lost 5 bases and J lost 7; bases outside the gene matches: 6. Here the CDR3 reads CASSLRGGPNEQFF. In DNA form, the CDR3 reads TGTGCCAGTAGTTTGCGGGGGGGCCCTAATGAGCAGTTCTTC.

CDR3 bases: TGTGCCAGCAGCCAACTTGATGAGCAGTTCTTC. This codes for CASSQLDEQFF. V gene TRBV14 combines with J gene TRBJ2-1, with D uncertain. This CDR3 comprises 11 residues. The V end lost 2 bases, the J end lost 8 bases, and 4 bases lay between the germline ends. Germline V gene sequence: CDR1 SGHDN, CDR2 FVKESK. Supplemented by reference TRBV14 and TRBJ2-1, the full variable domain reads EAGVTQFPSHSVIEKGQTVTLRCDPISGHDNLYWYRRVMGKEIKFLLHFVKESKQDESGMPNNRFLAERTGGTYSTLKVQPAELEDSGVYFCASSQLDEQFFGPGTRLTVL.